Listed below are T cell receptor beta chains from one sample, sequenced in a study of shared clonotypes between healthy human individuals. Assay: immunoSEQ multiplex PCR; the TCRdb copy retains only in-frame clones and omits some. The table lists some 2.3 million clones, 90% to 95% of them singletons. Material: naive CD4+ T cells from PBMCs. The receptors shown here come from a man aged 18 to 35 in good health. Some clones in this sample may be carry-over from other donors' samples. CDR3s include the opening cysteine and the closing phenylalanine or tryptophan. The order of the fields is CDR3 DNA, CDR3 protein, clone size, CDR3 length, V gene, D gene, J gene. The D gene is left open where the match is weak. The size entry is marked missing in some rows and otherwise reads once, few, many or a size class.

CDR3 DNA: TGTGCCAGCAGCACCACCGGGAACGAGCAGTACTTC
CDR3 protein: CASSTTGNEQYF
clone size: .
CDR3 length: 12
V gene: TRBV28
D gene: .
J gene: TRBJ2-7

CDR3 DNA: TGTGCCAGCATCAGAGAGCCAGGGTTCTACGAGCAGTACTTC
CDR3 protein: CASIREPGFYEQYF
clone size: .
CDR3 length: 14
V gene: TRBV14
D gene: .
J gene: TRBJ2-7

CDR3 DNA: TGCGCCAGCAGCGGTATTGGGTGGGGCGGCTATGGCTACACCTTC
CDR3 protein: CASSGIGWGGYGYTF
clone size: .
CDR3 length: 15
V gene: TRBV5-1
D gene: .
J gene: TRBJ1-2

CDR3 DNA: TGTGCCGGCCCGGGGGGTGAGCAGTTCTTC
CDR3 protein: CAGPGGEQFF
clone size: .
CDR3 length: 10
V gene: TRBV27
D gene: TRBD2
J gene: TRBJ2-1

CDR3 DNA: TGTGCCAGCAGCCCCCAACCGGCGACCTACGAGCAGTACTTC
CDR3 protein: CASSPQPATYEQYF
clone size: .
CDR3 length: 14
V gene: TRBV7-9
D gene: .
J gene: TRBJ2-7

CDR3 DNA: TGCAGCGTTTTTATCGGGATTATGCCGGGACTAGCGGGAGACAATGAGCAGTTCTTC
CDR3 protein: CSVFIGIMPGLAGDNEQFF
clone size: once
CDR3 length: 19
V gene: TRBV29-1
D gene: TRBD2
J gene: TRBJ2-1

CDR3 DNA: TGCGCCAGCAGCTCCCAGGGAAGGCAAGAGACCCAGTACTTC
CDR3 protein: CASSSQGRQETQYF
clone size: .
CDR3 length: 14
V gene: TRBV5-1
D gene: .
J gene: TRBJ2-5

CDR3 DNA: TGCGCCAGCAGCTCCTCTGAGAACACTGAAGCTTTCTTT
CDR3 protein: CASSSSENTEAFF
clone size: .
CDR3 length: 13
V gene: TRBV5-1
D gene: .
J gene: TRBJ1-1

CDR3 DNA: TGTGCCAGCAGCTTGGTCCGTTTCCAGCGGCACACCGGGGAGCTGTTTTTT
CDR3 protein: CASSLVRFQRHTGELFF
clone size: .
CDR3 length: 17
V gene: TRBV5-6
D gene: .
J gene: TRBJ2-2

CDR3 DNA: TGTGCCAGCAGTTTACGGGGCCACCCTTATGGCTACACCTTC
CDR3 protein: CASSLRGHPYGYTF
clone size: once
CDR3 length: 14
V gene: TRBV28
D gene: .
J gene: TRBJ1-2

CDR3 DNA: TGTGCCAGCAGCACCGGGACCCAAGAGACCCAGTACTTC
CDR3 protein: CASSTGTQETQYF
clone size: .
CDR3 length: 13
V gene: TRBV9
D gene: .
J gene: TRBJ2-5

CDR3 DNA: TGTGCCAGCAGCTTCGGCGGGGCCAACGTCCTGACTTTC
CDR3 protein: CASSFGGANVLTF
clone size: .
CDR3 length: 13
V gene: TRBV7-2
D gene: .
J gene: TRBJ2-6

CDR3 DNA: TGTGCCATCAAGGGAATTTACAATGAGCAGTTCTTC
CDR3 protein: CAIKGIYNEQFF
clone size: .
CDR3 length: 12
V gene: TRBV10-3
D gene: .
J gene: TRBJ2-1

CDR3 DNA: TGCGCCAGCAGTCAATTCCCCCTTGGCCCGGGCTACACCTTC
CDR3 protein: CASSQFPLGPGYTF
clone size: .
CDR3 length: 14
V gene: TRBV23-1
D gene: .
J gene: TRBJ1-2

CDR3 DNA: TGTGCCAGCAGCTTAGGCCCGGTGTTCGGCTACACCTTC
CDR3 protein: CASSLGPVFGYTF
clone size: .
CDR3 length: 13
V gene: TRBV7-2
D gene: .
J gene: TRBJ1-2

CDR3 DNA: TGTGCCAGCTCTTCAGGACAGGGGGCCATTGGAAACACCATATATTTT
CDR3 protein: CASSSGQGAIGNTIYF
clone size: .
CDR3 length: 16
V gene: TRBV18
D gene: TRBD1
J gene: TRBJ1-3

CDR3 DNA: TGTGCCACCAGCAGAGCTCGGTCAGGGCTCATCAATGAAGCTTTCTTT
CDR3 protein: CATSRARSGLINEAFF
clone size: .
CDR3 length: 16
V gene: TRBV15
D gene: .
J gene: TRBJ1-1

CDR3 DNA: TGTGCCAGCAGCCGGATCCTATTTAGGGAGCAGTACTTC
CDR3 protein: CASSRILFREQYF
clone size: .
CDR3 length: 13
V gene: TRBV14
D gene: .
J gene: TRBJ2-7

CDR3 DNA: TGTGCCATCAGTGAGTCCGGGGGTTGGGATCAGCCCCAGCATTTT
CDR3 protein: CAISESGGWDQPQHF
clone size: .
CDR3 length: 15
V gene: TRBV10-3
D gene: .
J gene: TRBJ1-5

CDR3 DNA: TGTGCCAGCAGCTTGGGGACTAGCGGGTTCACAGATACGCAGTATTTT
CDR3 protein: CASSLGTSGFTDTQYF
clone size: .
CDR3 length: 16
V gene: TRBV7-2
D gene: TRBD2
J gene: TRBJ2-3

CDR3 DNA: TGTGCCAGCAGCTTAGCGCCAGGGAGCCCCTCTGGGGCCAACGTCCTGACTTTC
CDR3 protein: CASSLAPGSPSGANVLTF
clone size: .
CDR3 length: 18
V gene: TRBV7-6
D gene: .
J gene: TRBJ2-6

CDR3 DNA: TGTGCCAGCACCCACGGGACTACTGAGCAGTTCTTC
CDR3 protein: CASTHGTTEQFF
clone size: .
CDR3 length: 12
V gene: TRBV6-1
D gene: TRBD2
J gene: TRBJ2-1

CDR3 DNA: TGTGCCAGCAGCCCAGGACAGGGCGGAAAATCTGAGTTCTTC
CDR3 protein: CASSPGQGGKSEFF
clone size: .
CDR3 length: 14
V gene: TRBV28
D gene: TRBD1
J gene: TRBJ2-1

CDR3 DNA: TGTGCCAGAAGCTCCCGGGGATTGGAAGAGACCCAGTACTTC
CDR3 protein: CARSSRGLEETQYF
clone size: once
CDR3 length: 14
V gene: TRBV5-3
D gene: .
J gene: TRBJ2-5

CDR3 DNA: TGTGCCAGCAGCGTAGATTATCGACTAGCGGAGCGCTACGAGCAGTACTTC
CDR3 protein: CASSVDYRLAERYEQYF
clone size: .
CDR3 length: 17
V gene: TRBV9
D gene: TRBD2
J gene: TRBJ2-7

CDR3 DNA: TGCAGCGTTGTACATGGACGGGGGGAGACCCAGTACTTC
CDR3 protein: CSVVHGRGETQYF
clone size: once
CDR3 length: 13
V gene: TRBV29-1
D gene: .
J gene: TRBJ2-5

CDR3 DNA: TGTGCCAGCAGGAGAGAAACCTACGAGCAGTACTTC
CDR3 protein: CASRRETYEQYF
clone size: .
CDR3 length: 12
V gene: TRBV6-6
D gene: .
J gene: TRBJ2-7

CDR3 DNA: TGCGCCAGCACCATTACCAACCTCCGGGACAGACTTCCACTACCAAATGAGCAGTTCTTC
CDR3 protein: CASTITNLRDRLPLPNEQFF
clone size: .
CDR3 length: 20
V gene: TRBV5-1
D gene: TRBD1
J gene: TRBJ2-1

CDR3 DNA: TGTGCCAGCAGCCCCATCTGGGCGGCATCACTAAACACCGGGGAGCTGTTTTTT
CDR3 protein: CASSPIWAASLNTGELFF
clone size: .
CDR3 length: 18
V gene: TRBV5-4
D gene: .
J gene: TRBJ2-2

CDR3 DNA: TGTGCCAGCAGCTTAGGTTTCCGATCTGGAAACACCATATATTTT
CDR3 protein: CASSLGFRSGNTIYF
clone size: .
CDR3 length: 15
V gene: TRBV11-2
D gene: .
J gene: TRBJ1-3

CDR3 DNA: TGTGCCAGCAGCCCGGGGCTAGTGAGCGGCTACACCTTC
CDR3 protein: CASSPGLVSGYTF
clone size: once
CDR3 length: 13
V gene: TRBV11-1
D gene: .
J gene: TRBJ1-2

CDR3 DNA: TGTGCCAGCAGCACCGGACAGGGGGCGTATCAGCCCCAGCATTTT
CDR3 protein: CASSTGQGAYQPQHF
clone size: .
CDR3 length: 15
V gene: TRBV7-2
D gene: TRBD1
J gene: TRBJ1-5

CDR3 DNA: TGTGCCACCAGAACCGGAGGTAATGAAAAACTGTTTTTT
CDR3 protein: CATRTGGNEKLFF
clone size: .
CDR3 length: 13
V gene: TRBV10-3
D gene: .
J gene: TRBJ1-4

CDR3 DNA: TGTGCCAGCCGACTAGCGACTAGCTCTGGGGCCAACGTCCTGACTTTC
CDR3 protein: CASRLATSSGANVLTF
clone size: .
CDR3 length: 16
V gene: TRBV4-2
D gene: TRBD2
J gene: TRBJ2-6

CDR3 DNA: TGTGCCAGCAGCCTCAGGGGGGGCGCGATAAATGAGGAGGGTGGCTACACCTTC
CDR3 protein: CASSLRGGAINEEGGYTF
clone size: .
CDR3 length: 18
V gene: TRBV7-9
D gene: TRBD1
J gene: TRBJ1-2

CDR3 DNA: TGTGCCAGCAGCCAGGAACGGGGTAACTATGGCTACACCTTC
CDR3 protein: CASSQERGNYGYTF
clone size: .
CDR3 length: 14
V gene: TRBV14
D gene: .
J gene: TRBJ1-2

CDR3 DNA: TGTGCCAGCAGCGTCCGGGGGAACTACAATGAGCAGTTCTTC
CDR3 protein: CASSVRGNYNEQFF
clone size: .
CDR3 length: 14
V gene: TRBV9
D gene: .
J gene: TRBJ2-1

CDR3 DNA: TGCAGCGTTGTAGCGGGAGTAGTCTACAATGAGCAGTTCTTC
CDR3 protein: CSVVAGVVYNEQFF
clone size: once
CDR3 length: 14
V gene: TRBV29-1
D gene: TRBD2
J gene: TRBJ2-1

CDR3 DNA: TGTGCCAGCTCGTCCGGCCGGGACGGCCCAGGGCAGTACTTC
CDR3 protein: CASSSGRDGPGQYF
clone size: once
CDR3 length: 14
V gene: TRBV18
D gene: .
J gene: TRBJ2-7

CDR3 DNA: TGTGCCAGCAGCTTAATGGTTCTGCCGGATGAGCAGTTCTTC
CDR3 protein: CASSLMVLPDEQFF
clone size: .
CDR3 length: 14
V gene: TRBV7-9
D gene: .
J gene: TRBJ2-1

CDR3 DNA: TGTGCCAGCAGTTTAAAGGGCCAAGAGACCCAGTACTTC
CDR3 protein: CASSLKGQETQYF
clone size: .
CDR3 length: 13
V gene: TRBV27
D gene: .
J gene: TRBJ2-5

CDR3 DNA: TGTGCCAGCAGTTTATTGGCAGGACGAGAAGCTTTCTTT
CDR3 protein: CASSLLAGREAFF
clone size: .
CDR3 length: 13
V gene: TRBV28
D gene: .
J gene: TRBJ1-1

CDR3 DNA: TGTGCCAGCAGTGGTAGGGTGTCTAGCGGCTACAATGAGCAGTTCTTC
CDR3 protein: CASSGRVSSGYNEQFF
clone size: .
CDR3 length: 16
V gene: TRBV2
D gene: TRBD2
J gene: TRBJ2-1

CDR3 DNA: TGTGCCAGCAGTTTGCCCGGGTATCAGCCCCAGCATTTT
CDR3 protein: CASSLPGYQPQHF
clone size: once
CDR3 length: 13
V gene: TRBV28
D gene: .
J gene: TRBJ1-5

CDR3 DNA: TGCGCCAGCAGCACTAGCGGGCCGTACAATGAGCAGTTCTTC
CDR3 protein: CASSTSGPYNEQFF
clone size: once
CDR3 length: 14
V gene: TRBV5-1
D gene: TRBD2
J gene: TRBJ2-1

CDR3 DNA: TGTGCCAGCAGCTTCCAGGTGATGAACACTGAAGCTTTCTTT
CDR3 protein: CASSFQVMNTEAFF
clone size: .
CDR3 length: 14
V gene: TRBV7-9
D gene: .
J gene: TRBJ1-1

CDR3 DNA: TGCAGCACTATGACAACCACAGATACGCAGTATTTT
CDR3 protein: CSTMTTTDTQYF
clone size: .
CDR3 length: 12
V gene: TRBV29-1
D gene: .
J gene: TRBJ2-3

CDR3 DNA: TGTGCCAGCAGCTTTGGTCCCTCGGCGGAGAACACCGGGGAGCTGTTTTTT
CDR3 protein: CASSFGPSAENTGELFF
clone size: .
CDR3 length: 17
V gene: TRBV13
D gene: .
J gene: TRBJ2-2

CDR3 DNA: TGTGCCAGCAGGACCCGACTGGTCCCCGGGGAGCTGTTTTTT
CDR3 protein: CASRTRLVPGELFF
clone size: .
CDR3 length: 14
V gene: TRBV28
D gene: .
J gene: TRBJ2-2

CDR3 DNA: TGTGCCAGCAGTTCAGGAACCCCAGAGACCCAGTACTTC
CDR3 protein: CASSSGTPETQYF
clone size: .
CDR3 length: 13
V gene: TRBV28
D gene: .
J gene: TRBJ2-5

CDR3 DNA: TGTGCCAGCAGCGCGACAGGGGCTTCCTACGAGCAGTACTTC
CDR3 protein: CASSATGASYEQYF
clone size: .
CDR3 length: 14
V gene: TRBV9
D gene: TRBD1
J gene: TRBJ2-7

CDR3 DNA: TGCGCCAGCAGCTTGACTAGCGGGACATACGAGCAGTACTTC
CDR3 protein: CASSLTSGTYEQYF
clone size: .
CDR3 length: 14
V gene: TRBV5-1
D gene: TRBD2
J gene: TRBJ2-7

CDR3 DNA: TGTGCCAGCAGTGAAGGGGATACCTATGGCTACACCTTC
CDR3 protein: CASSEGDTYGYTF
clone size: .
CDR3 length: 13
V gene: TRBV28
D gene: .
J gene: TRBJ1-2

CDR3 DNA: TGTGCCAGCAGCTCTAGGGGTTACTATGGCTACACCTTC
CDR3 protein: CASSSRGYYGYTF
clone size: .
CDR3 length: 13
V gene: TRBV28
D gene: .
J gene: TRBJ1-2

CDR3 DNA: TGTGCCAGCAGCCGGGACAGGGCTCAGCCCCAGCATTTT
CDR3 protein: CASSRDRAQPQHF
clone size: .
CDR3 length: 13
V gene: TRBV7-2
D gene: TRBD1
J gene: TRBJ1-5